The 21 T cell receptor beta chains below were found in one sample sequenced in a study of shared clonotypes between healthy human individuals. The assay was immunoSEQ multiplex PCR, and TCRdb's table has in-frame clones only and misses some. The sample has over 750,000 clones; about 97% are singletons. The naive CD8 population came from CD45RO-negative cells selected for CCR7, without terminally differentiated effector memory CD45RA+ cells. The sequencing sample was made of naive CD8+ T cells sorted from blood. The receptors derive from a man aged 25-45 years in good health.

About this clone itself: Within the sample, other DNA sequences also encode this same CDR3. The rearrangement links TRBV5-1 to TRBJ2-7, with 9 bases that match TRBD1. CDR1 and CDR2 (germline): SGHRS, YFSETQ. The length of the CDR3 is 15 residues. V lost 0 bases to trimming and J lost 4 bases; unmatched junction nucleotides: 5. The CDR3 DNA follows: TGCGCCAGCAGCTTGGGTGGGACAGGGTCGTACGAGCAGTACTTC. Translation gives CASSLGGTGSYEQYF.

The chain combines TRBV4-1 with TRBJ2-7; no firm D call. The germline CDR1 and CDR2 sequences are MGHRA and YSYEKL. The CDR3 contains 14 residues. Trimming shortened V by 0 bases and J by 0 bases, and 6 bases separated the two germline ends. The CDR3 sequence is CASSQEDGSYEQYF. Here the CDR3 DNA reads TGCGCCAGCAGCCAAGAAGACGGCTCCTACGAGCAGTACTTC.

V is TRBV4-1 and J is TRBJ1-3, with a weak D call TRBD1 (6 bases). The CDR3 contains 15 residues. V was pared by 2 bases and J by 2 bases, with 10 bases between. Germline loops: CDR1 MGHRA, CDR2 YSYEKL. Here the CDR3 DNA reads TGCGCCAGCAGCCAAACAGGGATGGCTGGAAACACCATATATTTT. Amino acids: CASSQTGMAGNTIYF.

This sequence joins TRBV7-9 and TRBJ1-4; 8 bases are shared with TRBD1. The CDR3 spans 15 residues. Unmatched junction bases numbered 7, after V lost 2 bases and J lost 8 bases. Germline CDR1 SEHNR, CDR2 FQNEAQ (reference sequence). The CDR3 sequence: CASSLTDRGKEKLFF. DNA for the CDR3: TGTGCCAGCAGCTTAACCGACAGGGGAAAAGAAAAACTGTTTTTT.

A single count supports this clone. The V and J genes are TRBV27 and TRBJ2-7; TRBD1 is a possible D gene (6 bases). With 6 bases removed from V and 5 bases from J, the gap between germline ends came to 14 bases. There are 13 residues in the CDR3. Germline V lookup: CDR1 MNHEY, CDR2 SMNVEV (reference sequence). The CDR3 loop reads CASSPTGYHEQYF. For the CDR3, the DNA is TGTGCCAGCAGCCCGACAGGCTACCACGAGCAGTACTTC.

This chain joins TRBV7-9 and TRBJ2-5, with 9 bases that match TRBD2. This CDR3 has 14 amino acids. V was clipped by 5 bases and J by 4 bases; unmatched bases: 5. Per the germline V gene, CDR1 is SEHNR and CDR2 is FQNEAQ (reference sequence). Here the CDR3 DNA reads TGTGCCAGCAGCCAGGGACTAGCTCGAGAGACCCAGTACTTC. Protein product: CASSQGLARETQYF.

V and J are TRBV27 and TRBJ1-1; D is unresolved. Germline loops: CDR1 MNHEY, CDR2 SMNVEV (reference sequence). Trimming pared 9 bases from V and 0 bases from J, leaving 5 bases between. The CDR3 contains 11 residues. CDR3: CASKLNTEAFF. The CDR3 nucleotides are TGTGCCAGTAAATTGAACACTGAAGCTTTCTTT.

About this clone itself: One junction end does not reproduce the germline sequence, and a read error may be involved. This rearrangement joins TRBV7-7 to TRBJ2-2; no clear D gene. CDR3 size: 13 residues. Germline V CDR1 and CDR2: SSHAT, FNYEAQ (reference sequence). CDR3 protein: CASSYGRTGELFF. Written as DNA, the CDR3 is TGTGCTAGCAGCTACGGGCGCACCGGGGAGCTGTTTTTT.

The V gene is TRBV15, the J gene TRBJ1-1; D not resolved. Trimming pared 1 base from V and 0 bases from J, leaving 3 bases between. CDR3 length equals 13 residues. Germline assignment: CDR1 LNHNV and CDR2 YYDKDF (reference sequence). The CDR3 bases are TGTGCCACCAGCAGAGTTTTGAACACTGAAGCTTTCTTT. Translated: CATSRVLNTEAFF.

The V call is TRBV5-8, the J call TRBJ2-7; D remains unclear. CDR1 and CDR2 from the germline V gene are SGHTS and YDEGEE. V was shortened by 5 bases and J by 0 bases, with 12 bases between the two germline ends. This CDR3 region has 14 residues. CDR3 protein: CASRPRRSSYEQYF. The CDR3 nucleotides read TGTGCCAGCAGGCCGCGCAGAAGCTCCTACGAGCAGTACTTC.

As DNA, the CDR3 is TGTGCCAGCAGCCTAAATTACAGGGAAAACGGGGTAGCCAAAAACATTCAGTACTTC. Translating it yields CASSLNYRENGVAKNIQYF. The rearrangement joins TRBV11-2 to TRBJ2-4; a possible D gene is TRBD1 (6 bases). Deletions cut 5 bases from V and 0 bases from J, with 23 bases between. The CDR3 sequence is 19 residues long. Germline V gene sequence: CDR1 SGHAT, CDR2 FQNNGV.

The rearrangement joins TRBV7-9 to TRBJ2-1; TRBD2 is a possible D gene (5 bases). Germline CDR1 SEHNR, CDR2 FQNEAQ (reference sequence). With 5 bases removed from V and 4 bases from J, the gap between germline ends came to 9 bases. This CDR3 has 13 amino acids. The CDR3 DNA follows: TGTGCCAGCAGCACCGGGGTATACAATGAGCAGTTCTTC. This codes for CASSTGVYNEQFF.

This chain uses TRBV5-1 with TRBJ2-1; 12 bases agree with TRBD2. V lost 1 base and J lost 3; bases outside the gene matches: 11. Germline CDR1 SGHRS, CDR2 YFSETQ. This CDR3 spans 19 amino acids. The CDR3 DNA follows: TGCGCCAGCAGCTTGCTTTCGACTAGCGGGAGTTCCTACTACAATGAGCAGTTCTTC. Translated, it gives CASSLLSTSGSSYYNEQFF.

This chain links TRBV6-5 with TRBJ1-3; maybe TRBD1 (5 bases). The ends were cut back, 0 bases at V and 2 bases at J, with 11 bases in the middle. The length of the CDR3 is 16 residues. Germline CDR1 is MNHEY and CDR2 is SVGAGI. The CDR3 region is CASSYSRGLPGNTIYF. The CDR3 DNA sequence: TGTGCCAGCAGTTACTCCCGGGGACTGCCTGGAAACACCATATATTTT.

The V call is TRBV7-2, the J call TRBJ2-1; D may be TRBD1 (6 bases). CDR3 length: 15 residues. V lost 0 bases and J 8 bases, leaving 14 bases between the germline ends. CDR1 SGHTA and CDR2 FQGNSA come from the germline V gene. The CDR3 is CASSLAGRGRDEQFF. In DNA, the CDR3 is TGTGCCAGCAGCTTAGCTGGCAGGGGCAGGGATGAGCAGTTCTTC.

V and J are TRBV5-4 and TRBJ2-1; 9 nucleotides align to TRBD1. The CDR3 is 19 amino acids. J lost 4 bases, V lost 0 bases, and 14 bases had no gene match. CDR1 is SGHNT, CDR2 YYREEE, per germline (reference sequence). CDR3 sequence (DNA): TGTGCCAGCAGCTTGGAGTGGCGGGACAGGGCCCCTTTTTACAATGAGCAGTTCTTC. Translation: CASSLEWRDRAPFYNEQFF.

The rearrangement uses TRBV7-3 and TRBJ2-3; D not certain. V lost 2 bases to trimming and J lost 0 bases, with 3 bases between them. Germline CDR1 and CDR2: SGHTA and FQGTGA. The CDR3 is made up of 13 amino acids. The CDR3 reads CASSLESTDTQYF. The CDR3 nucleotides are TGTGCCAGCAGCTTAGAAAGCACAGATACGCAGTATTTT.

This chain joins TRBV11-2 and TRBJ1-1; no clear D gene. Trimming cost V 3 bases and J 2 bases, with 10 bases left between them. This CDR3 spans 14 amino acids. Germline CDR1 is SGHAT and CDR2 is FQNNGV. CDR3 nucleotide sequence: TGTGCCAGCAGCTTTGTCGGTCTAAACACTGAAGCTTTCTTT. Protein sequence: CASSFVGLNTEAFF.

The CDR3 nucleotides read TGTGCCAGCAGCTTGAGGGAGGGCCCCTACGAGCAGTACTTC. This sequence encodes CASSLREGPYEQYF. The gene calls are TRBV5-4 and TRBJ2-7, with TRBD2 matching over 7 bases. The germline V gene has CDR1 SGHNT and CDR2 YYREEE (reference sequence). V lost 1 base and J lost 2; bases outside the gene matches: 3. The CDR3 is 14 residues long. The variable domain in full, completed from reference TRBV5-4 and TRBJ2-7, reads ETGVTQSPTHLIKTRGQQVTLRCSSQSGHNTVSWYQQALGQGPQFIFQYYREEENGRGNFPPRFSGLQFPNYSSELNVNALELDDSALYLCASSLREGPYEQYFGPGTRLTVT.

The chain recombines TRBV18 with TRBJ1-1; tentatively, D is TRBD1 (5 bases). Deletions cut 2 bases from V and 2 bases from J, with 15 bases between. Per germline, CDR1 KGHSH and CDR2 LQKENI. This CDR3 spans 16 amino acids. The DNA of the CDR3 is TGTGCCAGCTCACCATGGGACCCACAGGTAAACACTGAAGCTTTCTTT. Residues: CASSPWDPQVNTEAFF.

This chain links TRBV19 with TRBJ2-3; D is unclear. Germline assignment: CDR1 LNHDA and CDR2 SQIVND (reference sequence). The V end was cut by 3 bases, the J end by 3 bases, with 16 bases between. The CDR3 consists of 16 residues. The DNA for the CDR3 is TGTGCCAGTAGTATGATAGCCTGGGAAAGGACAGATACGCAGTATTTT. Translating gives CASSMIAWERTDTQYF.